This T cell receptor beta chain emerged from a study of resident and recirculating memory T cells in vitiligo. General observations from the study: Vitiligo lesions lacked a unique dominant clone, and clonality varied.

TCRdb keeps only in-frame clones here, not all; method: immunoSEQ multiplex PCR. The sample shows roughly 42,000 clones, about 90% of them seen only once. In regard to this clone: Antigen: not known.

CDR3 length: 12 residues. Germline CDR1 and CDR2: SQVTM and ANQGSEA. V lost 6 bases and J lost 1, with 9 bases in between. The sequence was collected from a male donor with vitiligo. The chain carries TRBV29-1 and TRBJ1-1; the D gene is possibly TRBD1 (5 bases). The sequenced material came from blood. In nucleotides, the CDR3 is TGCAGCGTAGGAACAGGGAACACTGAAGCTTTCTTT. Protein sequence: CSVGTGNTEAFF.